This T cell receptor beta chain was sequenced during a study of cytomegalovirus exposure and HLA in healthy donors. Findings and caveats of the study: Most subjects had HLA-A and HLA-B alleles reportedly predicted accurately by TCR beta sequences.

As for this clone: The antigen is not known.

Researchers ran the PCR with 60 Vbeta and 13 Jbeta primers. Only in-frame clones appear in the TCRdb table, and some are missing; sequencing was by immunoSEQ multiplex PCR. The sample shows approximately 150,000 clones, approximately 84% of them seen only once. The sample comprised PBMCs. The sequence was obtained from a girl aged 5 to 17 in good health and CMV-seropositive.

This chain's CDR3 is CAWHRGQGLGREKLFF. The CDR3 DNA reads as TGTGCCTGGCATCGGGGACAGGGGCTTGGGCGTGAAAAACTGTTTTTT. The chain uses TRBV30 and TRBJ1-4; TRBD1 agrees at 10 bases. CDR3 length: 16 amino acids. The germline gives CDR1 GTSNPN, CDR2 SVGIG (reference sequence). V gave up 5 bases and J gave up 7 bases; unmatched junction bases: 13.